The subject of this entry is one TCR beta chain. Survey-level TCR beta sequencing used the immunoSEQ assay. This table comes from immunoSEQ multiplex PCR, and its TCRdb copy is limited to in-frame clones, with some not included. The repertoire includes under 65,000 clones, 85% to 95% of them detected once, and 9.5% to 12% sits in the top ten. The CDR3 consists of 13 residues. The V gene lost 1 base and the J gene lost 8 bases, with 12 bases spanning the gap. Germline assignment: CDR1 SQVTM and CDR2 ANQGSEA. Material: PBMCs. V is TRBV29-1 and J is TRBJ2-1, with D possibly being TRBD1 (6 bases). The receptor's source is a man aged 35 to 55 with rheumatoid arthritis. The CDR3 reads CSVEGTGSHEQFF. CDR3 sequence (DNA): TGCAGCGTTGAAGGTACAGGGAGCCATGAGCAGTTCTTC.